This TCR beta chain stems from a study of T cell responses to AZD1222 COVID-19 vaccine. The study's findings and limits: Two doses of AZD1222 preceded a rise in Spike-specific TCR breadth and depth.

V was pared by 10 bases and J by 5 bases, with 19 bases of the junction left unmatched. This CDR3 has 16 amino acids. Germline CDR1 SNHLY, CDR2 FYNNEI. Note on this clone: Its antigen remains unknown.

Generated by immunoSEQ multiplex PCR, the TCRdb table keeps only in-frame clones and is missing some. Of under 200,000 clones in the sample, 90% were seen once. The chain carries TRBV2 and TRBJ1-2, with TRBD1 identical over 7 bases. The receptor was isolated from an adult in good health. The sequenced sample was peripheral blood, obtained on day 0 of AZD1222 vaccination. The CDR3: CATLNWGQRGNYGYTF. The CDR3 DNA sequence: TGTGCCACCTTGAATTGGGGACAGAGGGGGAATTATGGCTACACCTTC.